This is a list of T cell receptor beta chains from one sample in a study of T-cell memory formation after mild COVID-19. TCRdb ran MiXCR on the 5' RACE reads and lists one entry per CDR3 protein. The sample lists some 82,000 distinct CDR3 sequences, around 13% occurring once. The source material was PBMCs or a T cell subset sorted from them (not recorded which). The receptors were sampled from a man in his late teens or twenties who had mild COVID-19 (a few samples of this study predate the infection). Cell type and time point are not known. Both conserved end residues are part of each CDR3. D genes are given only for firm matches. Size is omitted from some rows. Given values are once, few, many or a class for expanded clones.

TRBD2 TRBJ2-2 . TRBV5-6 CASSMGLEGTGELFF TGTGCCAGCAGCATGGGACTAGAGGGCACCGGGGAGCTGTTTTTT
TRBD2 TRBJ2-1 few TRBV7-9 CASSDSGDPYNEQFF TGTGCCAGCAGCGATAGCGGGGACCCCTACAATGAGCAGTTCTTC
. TRBJ1-1 . TRBV7-9 CASSTGPTPMNTEAFF TGTGCCAGCAGCACGGGACCAACCCCAATGAACACTGAAGCTTTCTTT
. TRBJ2-5 few TRBV7-3 CASSTGDETQYF TGTGCCAGCAGCACCGGAGACGAGACCCAGTACTTC
TRBD2 TRBJ2-2 . TRBV29-1 CSVVELAGTGELFF TGCAGCGTTGTGGAGCTAGCGGGGACCGGGGAGCTGTTTTTT
. TRBJ2-5 many TRBV7-9 CASSSAAGWQETQYF TGTGCCAGCAGCTCAGCCGCCGGGTGGCAAGAGACCCAGTACTTC
. TRBJ2-5 few TRBV7-8 CASSLRMGWAQYF TGTGCCAGCAGCTTACGGATGGGCTGGGCCCAGTACTTC
. TRBJ2-2 few TRBV4-3 CASSPKLGGGAGELFF TGCGCCAGCAGCCCCAAGCTGGGGGGTGGCGCCGGGGAGCTGTTTTTT
. TRBJ2-5 few TRBV9 CASSVPQQGGPETQYF TGTGCCAGCAGCGTCCCCCAACAGGGAGGGCCAGAGACCCAGTACTTC
. TRBJ2-1 . TRBV7-2 CASSPDSGSYNEQFF TGTGCCAGCAGCCCGGACTCGGGGTCCTACAATGAGCAGTTCTTC
. TRBJ2-1 . TRBV4-1 CASSSRDQYNEQFF TGCGCCAGCAGCTCCCGGGACCAGTACAATGAGCAGTTCTTC
TRBD1 TRBJ1-5 few TRBV4-2 CASSQEVQGVQPQHF TGTGCCAGCAGCCAAGAGGTACAGGGGGTGCAGCCCCAGCATTTT
TRBD2 TRBJ2-1 few TRBV7-9 CASSTSTREPGGSSYNEQFF TGTGCCAGCAGCACCTCCACCCGGGAACCGGGGGGGAGCTCCTACAATGAGCAGTTCTTC
. TRBJ2-3 many TRBV7-8 CASSSASDTQYF TGTGCCAGCAGCTCCGCGTCAGATACGCAGTATTTT
. TRBJ1-4 few TRBV5-1 CASSESTNEKLFF TGCGCCAGCTCAGAATCAACTAATGAAAAACTGTTTTTT
TRBD1 TRBJ1-4 . TRBV29-1 CSATDRGLTKLFF TGCAGCGCCACGGACAGGGGCCTCACAAAACTGTTTTTT
. TRBJ2-2 . TRBV7-6 CASSLAGTGTGELFF TGTGCCAGCAGCTTAGCCGGGACGGGCACCGGGGAGCTGTTTTTT
. TRBJ2-1 . TRBV27 CASSLGGKQFF TGTGCCAGCAGTTTAGGCGGAAAGCAGTTCTTC
. TRBJ2-2 . TRBV16 CASSQSHRVNTGELFF TGTGCCAGCAGCCAATCGCACAGGGTCAACACCGGGGAGCTGTTTTTT
TRBD1 TRBJ1-5 . TRBV23-1 CASSPRGRTGEDYQPQHF TGCGCCAGCAGTCCTCGCGGGAGGACAGGGGAGGATTACCAGCCCCAGCATTTT
. TRBJ1-2 few TRBV7-9 CASSYGQPYGYTF TGTGCCAGCAGCTACGGACAGCCTTATGGCTACACCTTC
TRBD1 TRBJ1-1 . TRBV4-3 CASSPDRLNTEAFF TGCGCCAGCAGCCCGGACAGGCTGAACACTGAAGCTTTCTTT
TRBD2 TRBJ2-5 few TRBV6-1 CASSGLAGGPETQYF TGTGCCAGCAGTGGGCTAGCGGGGGGGCCCGAGACCCAGTACTTC
. TRBJ1-2 few TRBV4-1 CASSQGPLNYGYTF TGCGCCAGCAGCCAAGGACCGCTAAACTATGGCTACACCTTC
TRBD1 TRBJ1-1 few TRBV4-3 CASSHHTGAKNTEAFF TGCGCCAGCAGCCATCACACAGGGGCCAAGAACACTGAAGCTTTCTTT
. TRBJ2-5 . TRBV20-1 CSADLEEETQYF TGCAGTGCTGACTTGGAGGAAGAGACCCAGTACTTC
. TRBJ2-1 . TRBV6-1 CASSPGAGSYNEQFF TGTGCCAGCAGTCCAGGGGCCGGCTCCTACAATGAGCAGTTCTTC
. TRBJ2-2 many TRBV5-1 CASSQNPAAVGTGELFF TGCGCCAGCAGCCAAAACCCAGCGGCCGTCGGCACCGGGGAGCTGTTTTTT
. TRBJ1-5 few TRBV7-9 CASSDSYGGGLDQPQHF TGTGCCAGCAGCGATTCCTACGGTGGGGGCCTCGATCAGCCCCAGCATTTT
. TRBJ2-7 few TRBV20-1 CSARERRGWDEQYF TGCAGTGCTAGAGAGCGTAGGGGTTGGGACGAGCAGTACTTC
TRBD2 TRBJ2-1 few TRBV3-1 CASRFTYGGANEQFF TGTGCCAGCAGGTTTACCTACGGGGGGGCTAACGAGCAGTTCTTC
. TRBJ2-3 . TRBV4-2 CASSQEFPTGTDTQYF TGTGCCAGCAGCCAAGAGTTCCCGACGGGCACAGATACGCAGTATTTT
. TRBJ2-3 few TRBV7-6 CASSLGEGTDTQYF TGTGCCAGCAGCTTAGGTGAGGGCACAGATACGCAGTATTTT
TRBD1 TRBJ2-5 few TRBV30 CAWSPGTGSRTQYF TGTGCCTGGAGTCCCGGGACAGGGTCAAGGACCCAGTACTTC
. TRBJ2-1 . TRBV6-4 CASSDSGVNEQFF TGTGCCAGCAGTGACTCAGGGGTCAATGAGCAGTTCTTC
. TRBJ1-2 few TRBV4-3 CASSQEGGRGLGYTF TGCGCCAGCAGCCAAGAGGGGGGCAGGGGTCTTGGCTACACCTTC
. TRBJ1-2 . TRBV5-1 CASSLGGNDGYTF TGCGCCAGCAGCTTGGGGGGAAACGATGGCTACACCTTC
. TRBJ1-2 . TRBV19 CASSIRPLTPGYTF TGTGCCAGTAGTATCCGGCCGCTTACCCCGGGCTACACCTTC
TRBD1 TRBJ2-2 . TRBV4-2 CASSPATGNGELFF TGTGCCAGCAGCCCGGCGACAGGGAACGGGGAGCTGTTTTTT
. TRBJ2-7 few TRBV3-1 CASSQEGTIYEQYF TGTGCCAGCAGCCAAGAAGGCACCATCTACGAGCAGTACTTC
. TRBJ1-1 few TRBV20-1 CSARALGGRNTEAFF TGCAGTGCTAGAGCCTTGGGGGGGCGCAACACTGAAGCTTTCTTT
. TRBJ2-5 few TRBV29-1 CSVKPLDQETQYF TGCAGCGTCAAACCTTTGGATCAAGAGACCCAGTACTTC
. TRBJ1-5 . TRBV9 CASSPTPNQPQHF TGTGCCAGCAGCCCTACCCCCAATCAGCCCCAGCATTTT
. TRBJ1-5 few TRBV27 CASSWGLNQPQHF TGTGCCAGCAGTTGGGGACTCAATCAGCCCCAGCATTTT
. TRBJ2-3 . TRBV5-4 CASSLESAVADTQYF TGTGCCAGCAGCTTGGAATCCGCGGTTGCAGATACGCAGTATTTT
. TRBJ2-3 few TRBV6-2/TRBV6-3 CASSYSGLSTDTQYF TGTGCCAGCAGTTACTCCGGCCTTAGCACAGATACGCAGTATTTT
TRBD2 TRBJ2-1 . TRBV7-9 CASSYLAGGPVDEQFF TGTGCCAGCAGCTATCTAGCGGGGGGGCCAGTCGATGAGCAGTTCTTC
. TRBJ1-2 . TRBV7-2 CASSLGGQTRSYTF TGTGCCAGCAGCTTAGGCGGCCAGACGCGGAGCTACACCTTC
. TRBJ2-4 . TRBV14 CAISQGPGRGIQYF TGTGCCATCAGCCAAGGGCCAGGGCGTGGCATTCAGTACTTC
. TRBJ1-3 . TRBV5-6 CASSAGLSGNTIYF TGTGCCAGCAGCGCGGGACTATCGGGAAACACCATATATTTT